Listed below are T cell receptor beta chains from one sample, sequenced in a study of cytomegalovirus exposure and HLA in healthy donors. Produced via immunoSEQ multiplex PCR; TCRdb's table is partial and in-frame only. The sample includes about 110,000 clones, roughly 80% of them seen just once. Sample: PBMCs. The receptor source for this set is a man between 25 and 39 years old in good health and CMV-seronegative. CDR3s include the opening cysteine and the closing phenylalanine or tryptophan. D genes are given only for firm matches. Size is stated for part of the rows, as once, few or many counts, or as a class when the clone is expanded.

TRBV9	.	.	TRBJ1-2	TGTGCCAGCAGCCTCACCGGGGGGACTAACTATGGCTACACCTTC	CASSLTGGTNYGYTF
TRBV6-7	.	TRBD1	TRBJ2-5	TGTGCCAGCAGTTACAGGGAGGACAGGGAACAAGAGACCCAGTACTTC	CASSYREDREQETQYF
TRBV4-2	.	.	TRBJ1-1	TGTGCCAGCAGCCAAGATCCTTATACACCACACACTGAAGCTTTCTTT	CASSQDPYTPHTEAFF
TRBV10-1	few	.	TRBJ2-1	TGCGCCAGCAGTGGGACCCGGGACATACACAATGAGCAGTTCTTC	CASSGTRDIHNEQFF
TRBV6-1	.	TRBD2	TRBJ2-4	TGTGCCAGCAGTGAAGCAGGCGGGGGACTAGCCAAAAACATTCAGTACTTC	CASSEAGGGLAKNIQYF
TRBV30	.	TRBD1	TRBJ2-6	TGTGCCGAGTCCGCCGGGACAGCTCTCTCTGGGGCCAACGTCCTGACTTTC	CAESAGTALSGANVLTF
TRBV6-1	few	TRBD2	TRBJ2-7	TGTGCCAGCAGGTGGGCGGGAGGGCCGACCTACGAGCAGTACTTC	CASRWAGGPTYEQYF
TRBV2	.	.	TRBJ1-2	TGTGCCAGCAGGCAGGGGTCCAGTGGCTACACCTTC	CASRQGSSGYTF
TRBV7-8	.	TRBD2	TRBJ2-3	TGTGCCAGCAGCTTTGGGACTAGCGATTCCTACTTCACAGATACGCAGTATTTT	CASSFGTSDSYFTDTQYF
TRBV28	.	TRBD2	TRBJ2-7	TGTGCCAGCAGTTTATCCCCGCGGGGGGTAGACTACGAGCAGTACTTC	CASSLSPRGVDYEQYF
TRBV19	.	.	TRBJ1-5	TGTGCCAGTTGCCAGGGTTATCAGCCCCAGCATTTT	CASCQGYQPQHF
TRBV6-5	.	TRBD1	TRBJ2-7	TGTGCCAGCAGAACCGGACAGGGGACTTCCTACGAGCAGTACTTC	CASRTGQGTSYEQYF
TRBV7-2	.	.	TRBJ2-7	TGTGCCAGCAGCTTAGCCACAGGGACCTACGAGCAGTACTTC	CASSLATGTYEQYF
TRBV10-2	.	TRBD2	TRBJ2-2	TGCGCCAGCAGTCTAGCGGCGGGGGGCACCGGGGAGCTGTTTTTT	CASSLAAGGTGELFF
TRBV25-1	.	.	TRBJ2-5	TGTGCCAGCAGTGACCCAGGGGGGAGCCAAGAGACCCAGTACTTC	CASSDPGGSQETQYF
TRBV9	.	TRBD2	TRBJ2-3	TGTGCCAGCAGCCCCTTCGGGGGGTACACAGATACGCAGTATTTT	CASSPFGGYTDTQYF
TRBV6-5	.	TRBD1	TRBJ1-2	TGTGCCAGCATCGACAGGGCACAGGGCTACACCTTC	CASIDRAQGYTF
TRBV9	.	TRBD1	TRBJ1-1	TGTGCCAGCAGCGTAGAGGGACAGACGAACACTGAAGCTTTCTTT	CASSVEGQTNTEAFF
TRBV11-2	.	TRBD2	TRBJ2-2	TGTGCCAGCAGCCGAAAATCTAGCGGCTCGAACACCGGGGAGCTGTTTTTT	CASSRKSSGSNTGELFF
TRBV29-1	.	TRBD1	TRBJ2-1	TGCAGCGTGAAGGACAGGGGGCGTTACAATGAGCAGTTCTTC	CSVKDRGRYNEQFF
TRBV7-9	.	TRBD1	TRBJ2-7	TGTGCCAGCAGCTTCTTGAGTTGGACAGGGGTATGGGCCTACGAGCAGTACTTC	CASSFLSWTGVWAYEQYF
TRBV5-6	once	.	TRBJ2-5	TGTGCCAGCAGCCTTTTGGCGGTTTATCGGACCCAGTACTTC	CASSLLAVYRTQYF
TRBV13	.	TRBD1	TRBJ1-2	TGTGCCAGCTCCATGGACAGGGGGGGACTTTATGGCTACACCTTC	CASSMDRGGLYGYTF
TRBV7-6	.	TRBD1	TRBJ2-1	TGTGCCAGCAGCGTCGACAGGGCCTCCTACAATGAGCAGTTCTTC	CASSVDRASYNEQFF
TRBV9	.	TRBD1	TRBJ2-7	TGTGCCAGCAGCGTAGGCCTAACAGGGGCAAGCTCCTACGAGCAGTACTTC	CASSVGLTGASSYEQYF
TRBV5-1	.	.	TRBJ1-6	TGCGCCAGCGCCTCAGGCTCCTATAATTCACCCCTCCACTTT	CASASGSYNSPLHF
TRBV25-1	.	.	TRBJ2-7	TGTGCCAGCTCCCGAGGGGGAGGGGTCGAGCAGTACTTC	CASSRGGGVEQYF
TRBV7-2	.	TRBD1	TRBJ1-1	TGTGCCAGCAGCTGGGGACAGACTCACACTGAAGCTTTCTTT	CASSWGQTHTEAFF
TRBV6-1	.	.	TRBJ2-2	TGTGCCAGCTTGAACAGGGAGGGCAATGGCGGGGAGCTGTTTTTT	CASLNREGNGGELFF
TRBV2	.	TRBD1	TRBJ2-3	TGTGCCACAGGGGGTGGGGGTGGGGGTACGCAGTATTTT	CATGGGGGGTQYF
TRBV19	few	TRBD2	TRBJ2-2	TGTGCCAGTAGTATTACTAGCGGGGGGGCCGGGGAGCTGTTTTTT	CASSITSGGAGELFF
TRBV27	.	.	TRBJ2-7	TGTGCCAGCAGTTTAAGTAACAGGGCCGGGGAGCAGTACTTC	CASSLSNRAGEQYF
TRBV14	.	TRBD2	TRBJ2-7	TGTGCCAGCAGCCAGGCCCGGGGGGGCGAGCAGTACTTC	CASSQARGGEQYF
TRBV4-1	.	.	TRBJ2-7	TGCGCCAGCAGCCATGGGGGGGCGGGTGATAACGAGCAGTACTTC	CASSHGGAGDNEQYF
TRBV13	.	TRBD2	TRBJ2-7	TGTGCCAGCAGCAAGCGGGGGAGGAACACCTACGAGCAGTACTTC	CASSKRGRNTYEQYF
TRBV14	.	TRBD1	TRBJ1-2	TGTGCCAGCAGCCAAGCCGCGACAGGGGCCTATGGCTACACCTTC	CASSQAATGAYGYTF
TRBV30	.	.	TRBJ2-7	TGTGCCTGGAGTGGTGGAGGGAATACCGACTTC	CAWSGGGNTDF
TRBV7-2	.	.	TRBJ1-2	TGTGCCAGCAGCTTAGGAGTATTAGGCAGTGGGGCTATTAACTATGGCTACACCTTC	CASSLGVLGSGAINYGYTF
TRBV6-6	.	.	TRBJ1-5	TGTGCCAGCAGTTACGGCGCAGGGAGCAATCAGCCCCAGCATTTT	CASSYGAGSNQPQHF
TRBV5-1	.	.	TRBJ2-2	TGCGCCAGCAGCTTGGACGGGGGAAACACCGGGGAGCTGTTTTTT	CASSLDGGNTGELFF
TRBV6-5	.	.	TRBJ1-2	TGTGCCAGCAGTTTGGGGGGGTATGGCTACACCTTC	CASSLGGYGYTF
TRBV6-1	.	.	TRBJ1-1	TGTGCCAGCAGTGCGAATATGTTTGACAGCACGCCTTTGAACACTGAAGCTTTCTTT	CASSANMFDSTPLNTEAFF
TRBV7-9	.	TRBD1	TRBJ2-7	TGTGCCAGCGCCAGACAGGGCGACGAGCAGTACTTC	CASARQGDEQYF
TRBV7-9	.	TRBD1	TRBJ1-1	TGTGCCAGCAGCTTAGGGACAGGGCAATACACTGAAGCTTTCTTT	CASSLGTGQYTEAFF
TRBV7-9	.	.	TRBJ1-3	TGTGCCAGCAGCTTAGCCCCGGGAAACACCATATATTTT	CASSLAPGNTIYF
TRBV18	.	.	TRBJ1-1	TGTGCCAGCTCACGCGGGGAGAACACTGAAGCTTTCTTT	CASSRGENTEAFF
TRBV29-1	.	.	TRBJ2-5	TGCAGCGTTGAAGGCCCCAGCCAAGAGACCCAGTACTTC	CSVEGPSQETQYF
TRBV6-5	.	.	TRBJ2-5	TGTGCCAGCAGTTACCAGCGGACCGACGCGGAGACCCAGTACTTC	CASSYQRTDAETQYF
TRBV5-1	.	TRBD2	TRBJ2-2	TGCGCCAGCAGCCCCGGGACTAGCTCGAACACCGGGGAGCTGTTTTTT	CASSPGTSSNTGELFF
TRBV4-2	.	TRBD2	TRBJ2-1	TGTGCCAGCAGCCCGGGCAGCGGGGGTTACAATGAGCAGTTCTTC	CASSPGSGGYNEQFF
TRBV4-2	.	.	TRBJ1-5	TGTGCCAGCAGCCAAGTGTTTAATAGCAATCAGCCCCAGCATTTT	CASSQVFNSNQPQHF
TRBV7-2	.	TRBD2	TRBJ2-5	TGTGCCAGCAGTCCCGGGACTAGCGAGGGGCGGACCCAGTACTTC	CASSPGTSEGRTQYF
TRBV27	.	TRBD1	TRBJ2-7	TGTGCCAGCAGTCGGGACAGTTCCTACGAGCAGTACTTC	CASSRDSSYEQYF
TRBV6-5	.	TRBD1	TRBJ2-1	TGTGCCAGCAGTTACGACAGGGGTAATGAGCAGTTCTTC	CASSYDRGNEQFF